This T cell receptor beta chain originates from a study of vaccination and CD4 T cells after COVID-19. Study-level information: Timing of post-vaccine sample collection was a median about 72 days after dose two, with a range of 14 to 241.

A remark on this clonotype: The antigen remains unidentified.

Researchers used the Oncomine TCR Beta short-read assay to sequence DNA from cultured CD4+ T cells. From the PCR reads, TCRdb called clonotypes with MiXCR, one entry per CDR3 protein. The table has 14,000 to 15,000 distinct CDR3 sequences, about 50% seen once; the top ten hold about an eighth. The treatment: approximately 9-day PBMC culture with coronavirus spike peptide pools or control peptides (ViraFEST assay). The sample consisted of CD4+ T cells from blood, cultured in vitro. The clonotype originates from a human donor who had recovered from COVID-19.

The CDR3 DNA reads as TGTGCCAGCAGCACACGGACCCGGGGGAGCTATGGCTACACCTTC. It specifies CASSTRTRGSYGYTF. The chain recombines TRBV5-4 with TRBJ1-2; maybe TRBD1 (5 bases). The CDR3 covers 15 residues. Germline V gives CDR1 SGHNT, CDR2 YYREEE (reference sequence). The ends were cut back, 4 bases at V and 4 bases at J, with 17 bases in the middle. The full variable domain, in which reference TRBV5-4 and TRBJ1-2 provide the parts outside the CDR3, is ETGVTQSPTHLIKTRGQQVTLRCSSQSGHNTVSWYQQALGQGPQFIFQYYREEENGRGNFPPRFSGLQFPNYSSELNVNALELDDSALYLCASSTRTRGSYGYTFGSGTRLTVV.